This T cell receptor beta chain was captured by sequencing in a study of neurological immune-mediated disorders (dated by TCRdb to the late 2010s). For the study in its entirety: The study compared peripheral blood TCR-beta repertoires of HTLV-I-associated myelopathy (HAM/TSP) patients, multiple sclerosis patients and healthy controls using UMI-based sequencing. The roughly 110 TCR-beta libraries covered PBMC samples along with longitudinal samples, technical triplicates, and paired sorted CD4+ and CD8+ T-cell subsets. Longitudinal HAM/TSP and healthy donors had 3 time-points each (about 3-40 month intervals). The cohort comprised some 71 subjects: about 14 HAM/TSP patients, around 34 multiple sclerosis patients and around 20 healthy controls. The study at large found these results: No identical CDR3 amino acid sequences were found to be shared among expanded clones across subjects, suggesting that TCR-beta repertoires were private in all groups. TCR clonal expansion was highest in HAM/TSP patients and lowest in MS patients, with MS patients falling below even healthy controls.

cDNA synthesis used template-switch 5'RACE with a primer carrying a 10-nucleotide random unique molecular identifier tagging each TCR transcript. Over 180 million TCR-beta sequences, covering 15-18 subjects, were produced in each sequencing run. Total RNA was extracted with the RNeasy kit. Using the KAPA Real-time Library Amplification kit, TCR-beta VDJ regions were amplified with primers for the TCR constant region and the 5'RACE anchor. A first PCR added sample indexes and Illumina adaptors, after which a second PCR increased the library yield. After purification with Ampure beads, the TCR product of roughly 650 bp was size-selected on a 2% E-gel SizeSelection system. Before pooling, library quality was checked on a Bioanalyzer, concentration was measured with Qubit, and libraries were quantified with the Kapa Library Quantification kit. An Illumina HiSeq 2500 was used to sequence the libraries paired-end at 2 x 150 bp. To increase sequence diversity, roughly 24-31% phiX was spiked into each library pool. On the authors' methods: The quality-filtered reads were processed with the UMI-based MiGEC pipeline, whose error correction step removed more than 85% of the raw TCR sequences. IMGT germline references were used for aligning VDJ genes, and each clonotype was defined as a unique CDR3 amino acid sequence together with its V-J genes. Clonal expansion, Shannon diversity, and CDR3 relatedness (CalcPairwiseDistances, ClusterSamples) were evaluated with VDJtools, and phylogenetic trees were built with CLCbio workbench. A clone was classed as expanded if it had 8 or more unique UMIs, a cutoff based on coefficient-of-variation modelling across technical triplicates. Starting from the raw public reads, TCRdb applied fastp trimming at Q25, assembled clones with MiXCR and retained in-frame beta chains. Each entry merges the rows of one CDR3 protein and shows their most common DNA and genes. Here the V and J calls rest on TCRdb's processing, not on the authors' analysis. For this sample the table gives around 60,000 distinct CDR3 sequences, of which 9.5% to 12% were detected only once. Of the sample, around 7% is held by the ten largest clones.

The time point label corresponds to: longitudinal time-point 1 (baseline). Libraries from unsorted PBMCs were made from 2 million PBMCs kept in RNAlater at -80 degrees C until RNA extraction. Peripheral blood underwent Ficoll-Hypaque density gradient centrifugation to isolate PBMCs, which were then cryopreserved in liquid nitrogen. This clonotype was counted at least ten times. What this receptor recognizes is not known. No much larger clonotype is one base removed from it; base qualities were not supplied. Sequenced: PBMCs. The TCR comes from a male donor with HTLV-1-associated myelopathy (HAM/TSP).

The CDR3 protein: CASRGDTEAFF. The bases are TGTGCCAGTAGGGGGGATACTGAAGCTTTCTTT. The rearrangement joined TRBV19 to TRBJ1-1; a weak D assignment points to TRBD1 (5 bases agree). V is clipped by 6 bases and J by 5 bases, and the sequence between their germline boundaries is 7 bases long. From its cysteine to its phenylalanine, the CDR3 spans 11 amino acids. The DNA shown is the 33-base CDR3, in frame from base 1. CDR1 and CDR2, per the germline V gene (reference sequence), are LNHDA and SQIVND.